This entry lists 23 T cell receptor beta chains sequenced from one sample in a study of cytomegalovirus exposure and HLA in healthy donors. Researchers ran the PCR with 60 Vbeta and 13 Jbeta primers. Repertoires were generated with immunoSEQ multiplex PCR, while TCRdb's copy carries only in-frame clones and drops some. In the table there are about 160,000 clones, 70% to 90% of which are singletons. Specimen: PBMCs. The receptors shown here come from a man aged 18 to 30 in good health and CMV-seropositive.

On this clone: One junction end does not reproduce the germline sequence, and a read error may be involved. CDR3 in DNA: TGTGCCAGCAGACTAGCGAAGACCGGGGAGCTGTTTTTT. It codes for CASRLAKTGELFF. The V call is TRBV6-5, the J call TRBJ2-2, with 7 bases that match TRBD2. From germline, CDR1 is MNHEY and CDR2 SVGAGI. This CDR3 has 13 residues.

J is TRBJ1-1 and V is TRBV5-8; D not resolved. Per the germline V gene, CDR1 is SGHTS and CDR2 is YDEGEE. Trimming pared 2 bases from V and 1 base from J, leaving 6 bases between. The CDR3 spans 13 residues. The CDR3 region has the DNA TGTGCCAGCAGCTTAAACAGGAACACTGAAGCTTTCTTT. The encoded protein is CASSLNRNTEAFF.

The CDR3 is CAQIGDSNSPLHF. For the CDR3, the DNA is TGTGCCCAAATAGGGGACAGCAATTCACCCCTCCACTTT. V usage is TRBV2 and J usage is TRBJ1-6; 7 bases fit TRBD1. V lost 11 bases to trimming and J lost 7 bases; unmatched junction nucleotides: 8. From germline, CDR1 is SNHLY and CDR2 FYNNEI. CDR3 length equals 13 residues.

The chain joins TRBV5-1 to TRBJ1-2; 7 nucleotides align to TRBD1. The CDR3 length is 14 residues. The trim removed 4 bases at V and 8 bases at J, leaving 11 bases unmatched. Germline loops: CDR1 SGHRS, CDR2 YFSETQ. As DNA, the CDR3 is TGCGCCAGCAGCGTAGATGACAGGGCTCAAGGCTACACCTTC. Encoded protein: CASSVDDRAQGYTF.

This sequence joins TRBV6-5 and TRBJ1-1; a weak D match, TRBD1 (5 bases). Germline V gives CDR1 MNHEY, CDR2 SVGAGI. V was trimmed by 5 bases and J by 8 bases, leaving 12 bases between them. This CDR3 is built from 12 residues. The CDR3 protein is CASSSRQSEAFF. Written as DNA, the CDR3 is TGTGCCAGCAGTAGCCGACAGAGCGAAGCTTTCTTT.

The genes are TRBV7-9 and TRBJ1-1, with 7 bases identical to TRBD1. This CDR3 has 14 residues. Trimming cost V 0 bases and J 8 bases; bases outside gene matches: 6. CDR1 is SEHNR and CDR2 is FQNEAQ in the germline V gene (reference sequence). CDR3 bases: TGTGCCAGCAGCTTAGCTTTCGGGACAGCAGAAGCTTTCTTT. The encoded protein is CASSLAFGTAEAFF.

V usage is TRBV28 and J usage is TRBJ1-2; 7 bases align to TRBD1. The V gene's germline CDR1 is MDHEN and CDR2 SYDVKM. The CDR3 sequence is 14 residues long. J was trimmed by 5 bases and V by 3 bases; bases with no gene match: 6. The CDR3 is CASSLRGRLYGYTF. The CDR3 DNA is TGTGCCAGCAGTTTGAGGGGGCGGCTGTATGGCTACACCTTC.

The chain carries TRBV7-8 and TRBJ2-7, with D perhaps matching TRBD1 (6 bases). Germline loops: CDR1 SGHVS, CDR2 FQNEAQ. The CDR3 runs to 14 residues. Between the trimmed V and J ends, which lost 1 base and 6 bases, there was a span of 13 bases. Here the CDR3 reads CASSLGTARGEQYF. The CDR3 DNA is TGTGCCAGCAGCTTAGGGACAGCCCGAGGCGAGCAGTACTTC. Full variable domain (rest looked up from reference TRBV7-8 and TRBJ2-7): GAGVSQSPRYKVAKRGQDVALRCDPISGHVSLFWYQQALGQGPEFLTYFQNEAQLDKSGLPSDRFFAERPEGSVSTLKIQRTQQEDSAVYLCASSLGTARGEQYFGPGTRLTVT.

J is TRBJ2-1 and V is TRBV7-9; 10 nucleotides agree with TRBD2. Trimming at V came to 5 bases and at J to 0 bases, leaving 13 bases not matched to a gene. This CDR3 has 19 residues. Germline assignment: CDR1 SEHNR and CDR2 FQNEAQ (reference sequence). The CDR3 spells CASSGTASGGRSSYNEQFF. The CDR3 DNA sequence: TGTGCCAGCAGCGGAACGGCTAGCGGGGGCCGAAGCTCCTACAATGAGCAGTTCTTC.

The chain links TRBV4-3 to TRBJ2-4; 9 bases are shared with TRBD2. The CDR3 runs to 20 residues. V lost 0 bases to trimming and J lost 3 bases; unmatched junction nucleotides: 15. CDR1 LGHNA and CDR2 YSLEER come from the germline V gene. DNA for the CDR3: TGCGCCAGCAGCCAAGAAATAGGCGGGGGGGCTAAAGGGGTCAAAAACATTCAGTACTTC. It encodes CASSQEIGGGAKGVKNIQYF.

The chain couples TRBV29-1 to TRBJ1-2; 8 bases agree with TRBD1. The V gene's germline CDR1 is SQVTM and CDR2 ANQGSEA. The CDR3 loop spans 19 amino acids. The junction had 23 bases not matched to a gene; V was cut back by 3 bases and J by 5 bases. The CDR3, as DNA: TGCAGCGTTGACAGGGGGCCAGGGAGTACCCCCACAACGAGATATGGCTACACCTTC. Protein sequence: CSVDRGPGSTPTTRYGYTF.

The genes are TRBV15 and TRBJ2-1, with TRBD1 matching over 11 bases. This CDR3 spans 15 amino acids. V shed 5 bases, J shed 2 bases, and the junction held 2 bases outside the gene matches. CDR1 is LNHNV and CDR2 is YYDKDF in the germline V gene (reference sequence). In DNA, the CDR3 is TGTGCCACCAGCCGGACAGGGGGCACCTACAATGAGCAGTTCTTC. This encodes CATSRTGGTYNEQFF. The whole variable domain, remainder taken from reference TRBV15 and TRBJ2-1, is DAMVIQNPRYQVTQFGKPVTLSCSQTLNHNVMYWYQQKSSQAPKLLFHYYDKDFNNEADTPDNFQSRRPNTSFCFLDIRSPGLGDTAMYLCATSRTGGTYNEQFFGPGTRLTVL.

The chain couples TRBV4-2 to TRBJ1-2, with 10 bases matching TRBD1. This CDR3 has 16 amino acids. The V segment lost 1 base and the J segment 1 base; nucleotides outside the gene matches: 3. Germline loops: CDR1 LGHNA, CDR2 YNFKEQ. The CDR3 nucleotides are TGTGCCAGCAGCCAAGCGGACAGGGGGGATAACTATGGCTACACCTTC. Its protein product is CASSQADRGDNYGYTF.

This rearrangement joins TRBV9 to TRBJ1-2, with a possible D match to TRBD1 (5 bases). This CDR3 comprises 14 residues. Germline V lookup: CDR1 SGDLS, CDR2 YYNGEE. V shed 3 bases and J shed 4 bases, with 13 bases lying between them. The CDR3 DNA reads TGTGCCAGCAGCGGCCGGGACTCCATCTATGGCTACACCTTC. Translation gives CASSGRDSIYGYTF.

Here the CDR3 reads CASSLGAVGRETQYF. The CDR3 bases are TGTGCCAGCAGTTTAGGGGCTGTGGGCCGAGAGACCCAGTACTTC. The chain has TRBV27 and TRBJ2-5, with TRBD1 as a possible D gene (5 bases). Germline lookup yields CDR1 MNHEY and CDR2 SMNVEV (reference sequence). This CDR3 has 15 amino acids. Trimming removed 2 bases at V and 4 bases at J, with 14 bases between.

V and J are TRBV11-2 and TRBJ2-7, with D uncertain. V lost 1 base and J lost 2, with 6 bases in between. This CDR3 is built from 13 residues. The germline V gene has CDR1 SGHAT and CDR2 FQNNGV. The CDR3 reads CASSLGGTYEQYF. The DNA for the CDR3 is TGTGCCAGCAGCTTAGGCGGTACCTACGAGCAGTACTTC.

The V and J genes are TRBV19 and TRBJ2-7, with TRBD1 matching over 8 bases. Germline V gene lookup returns CDR1 LNHDA and CDR2 SQIVND (reference sequence). The CDR3 extends over 13 amino acids. V lost 5 bases, J lost 5 bases, and 5 bases stayed unmatched. CDR3 DNA sequence: TGTGCCAGTAGTCGGACAGGGAGCAACGAGCAGTACTTC. It specifies CASSRTGSNEQYF.

The V gene is TRBV12-5, the J gene TRBJ1-5; TRBD1 might be the D (6 bases). V was trimmed by 5 bases and J by 4 bases, leaving 9 bases between them. Germline V gene data show CDR1 as LGHNT and CDR2 as FRNRAP. The CDR3 totals 13 residues. CDR3 DNA: TGTGCTAGTGGTAGGGACATAAATCAGCCCCAGCATTTT. It translates to CASGRDINQPQHF.

The CDR3, as DNA: TGTGCCTGGAAAATCAGGGGAGCCACTGAAGCTTTCTTT. It yields the protein CAWKIRGATEAFF. The rearrangement joins TRBV30 to TRBJ1-1; TRBD1 is a possible D gene (6 bases). This CDR3 region has 13 residues. Germline V lookup: CDR1 GTSNPN, CDR2 SVGIG (reference sequence). The V end was cut by 4 bases, the J end by 4 bases, with 13 bases between.

This chain connects TRBV5-5 to TRBJ2-5, with 7 bases that match TRBD1. The germline V gene encodes CDR1 SGHKS and CDR2 YYEKEE (reference sequence). With 2 bases clipped from V and 2 bases from J, the junction kept 9 bases outside the gene matches. The CDR3 has 16 amino acids. The CDR3 DNA follows: TGTGCCAGCAGCTTTAACCGGGGACAGCAACAAGAGACCCAGTACTTC. Protein product: CASSFNRGQQQETQYF.

This chain connects TRBV15 to TRBJ2-7, with D possibly being TRBD1 (6 bases). This CDR3 has 14 residues. With 3 bases removed from V and 4 bases from J, the gap between germline ends came to 13 bases. Germline V lookup: CDR1 LNHNV, CDR2 YYDKDF (reference sequence). The CDR3 here is CATSRAGGTYEQYF. In DNA form, the CDR3 reads TGTGCCACCAGCAGGGCTGGGGGCACGTACGAGCAGTACTTC.

The J gene is TRBJ2-1, the V gene TRBV9; TRBD2 aligns across 8 bases. From germline, CDR1 is SGDLS and CDR2 YYNGEE. V lost 0 bases and J lost 8; bases outside the gene matches: 4. The CDR3 sequence is 14 residues long. CDR3 coding DNA: TGTGCCAGCAGCGTAGACTCAGCGGGGGATGAGCAGTTCTTC. Translating it yields CASSVDSAGDEQFF.

The rearrangement links TRBV4-1 to TRBJ2-7, with D possibly TRBD1 on 6 matching bases. V lost 0 bases and J lost 4, with 16 bases in between. Germline V lookup: CDR1 MGHRA, CDR2 YSYEKL. The CDR3 covers 16 residues. The CDR3 is CASSQDMTGIWYEQYF. In DNA form, the CDR3 reads TGCGCCAGCAGCCAAGATATGACAGGAATTTGGTACGAGCAGTACTTC.